This T cell receptor beta chain is drawn from a study of blood T cells in healthy people across ages. Each donor was a healthy Caucasian individual from Russia, aged about 6 to 95. They isolated at least 6 million PBMCs from each sample. A minimum of 5 micrograms of total RNA was extracted per sample. Trimming took off 4 bases at V and 3 bases at J, with 16 bases between the two ends. This CDR3 has 14 amino acids. Germline V gives CDR1 SQVTM, CDR2 ANQGSEA. A sample-barcoded 5' primer and a J-beta primer mix were used in a second PCR of roughly 7 to 12 cycles. MiXCR, run by TCRdb on the 5' RACE reads, gives a single entry per CDR3 protein. The sample lists around 1.5 million distinct CDR3 sequences; about 35% were seen once.

Input material: blood. V usage is TRBV29-1 and J usage is TRBJ2-7; possibly TRBD1 for D (6 bases). The source is a woman aged 30 to 39 in good health. The CDR3 spells CSVGRAGDDYEQYF. The CDR3 region has the DNA TGCAGCGTTGGAAGGGCAGGGGATGACTACGAGCAGTACTTC.